Below are 12 T cell receptor beta chains sequenced from a single sample in a study of OX40 agonist ivuxolimab in advanced cancers. Produced via immunoSEQ multiplex PCR; TCRdb's table is partial and in-frame only. This table holds nearly 60,000 clones, roughly 77% found once. Sequenced here: CD4+ or CD8+ T cells sorted from blood, sampled in a trial of the OX40 agonist ivuxolimab. These receptors came from an adult with an advanced solid tumor such as melanoma, head and neck, liver or kidney cancer.

The J gene is TRBJ2-3, the V gene TRBV6-5; D is perhaps TRBD2 (7 bases). This CDR3 region has 15 residues. V was shortened by 0 bases and J by 4 bases, with 11 bases between the two germline ends. Germline V gene data show CDR1 as MNHEY and CDR2 as SVGAGI. The DNA for the CDR3 is TGTGCCAGCAGTTACTCGGGGGGGCTATCAGATACGCAGTATTTT. Translating gives CASSYSGGLSDTQYF.

The rearrangement joins TRBV5-1 to TRBJ2-1; D might be TRBD2 (5 bases). The CDR3 totals 13 residues. Trimming took 4 bases from V and 3 from J, leaving 8 bases between them. Germline CDR1 reads SGHRS; CDR2 reads YFSETQ. The CDR3 spells CASSRAGYNEQFF. CDR3 in DNA: TGCGCCAGCAGCAGGGCGGGCTACAATGAGCAGTTCTTC. Full variable domain (outside the CDR3, taken from reference TRBV5-1 and TRBJ2-1): KAGVTQTPRYLIKTRGQQVTLSCSPISGHRSVSWYQQTPGQGLQFLFEYFSETQRNKGNFPGRFSGRQFSNSRSEMNVSTLELGDSALYLCASSRAGYNEQFFGPGTRLTVL.

The chain has TRBV6-1 and TRBJ2-5; D is uncertain. The CDR3 totals 12 residues. Germline V gene sequence: CDR1 MNHNS, CDR2 SASEGT. Trimming pared 8 bases from V and 4 bases from J, leaving 11 bases between. The CDR3 sequence is CASYRVVETQYF. The CDR3 DNA follows: TGTGCCAGCTACCGGGTAGTAGAGACCCAGTACTTC.

V and J are TRBV5-6 and TRBJ2-3, with TRBD2 identical over 9 bases. The ends lost 4 bases at V and 2 bases at J; junction bases unmatched: 8. In germline, CDR1 is SGHDT, CDR2 YYEEEE. The CDR3 is made up of 16 amino acids. CDR3 coding DNA: TGTGCCAGCAGCCCTGGGCGGGGGGGCCCCACAGATACGCAGTATTTT. It translates to CASSPGRGGPTDTQYF.

This sequence joins TRBV9 and TRBJ2-4; 7 nucleotides align to TRBD1. V shed 4 bases, J shed 2 bases, and the junction held 6 bases outside the gene matches. CDR3 size: 15 residues. Germline lookup yields CDR1 SGDLS and CDR2 YYNGEE. The CDR3, as DNA: TGTGCCAGCAGCCAAACAGGGGCGCCCAAAAACATTCAGTACTTC. This codes for CASSQTGAPKNIQYF.

The rearrangement links TRBV5-1 to TRBJ2-3; unclear D gene. This CDR3 has 15 residues. CDR1 is SGHRS and CDR2 is YFSETQ in the germline V gene. V lost 0 bases, J lost 0 bases, and 8 bases lay in between. The CDR3 nucleotides read TGCGCCAGCAGCTTGGACAGTGCTAGCACAGATACGCAGTATTTT. Encoded protein: CASSLDSASTDTQYF.

The chain joins TRBV6-6 to TRBJ2-7; 12 bases fit TRBD2. Germline V CDR1 and CDR2: MNHNY, SVGAGI (reference sequence). The CDR3 length is 15 residues. Trimming removed 5 bases from V and 6 bases from J; junction bases left unmatched: 8. The CDR3 protein is CASSQASGGAGEQYF. DNA for the CDR3: TGTGCCAGCAGTCAGGCTAGCGGGGGGGCGGGCGAGCAGTACTTC.

This rearrangement joins TRBV5-8 to TRBJ1-4, with 8 positions matching TRBD1. After removal of 4 bases from V and 8 bases from J, the junction contained 10 bases not matched to a gene. Germline V gene sequence: CDR1 SGHTS, CDR2 YDEGEE. The length of the CDR3 is 15 residues. The CDR3 bases are TGTGCCAGCAGCGACGCGAGGACAGGGTTCGAAAAACTGTTTTTT. As protein: CASSDARTGFEKLFF.

This clone is labeled medium-sized (0.01 to 0.1%). V gene TRBV7-2 combines with J gene TRBJ2-7; D possibly corresponds to TRBD2 (6 bases). V was cut by 5 bases and J by 3 bases, with 8 bases left in between. Germline CDR1 reads SGHTA; CDR2 reads FQGNSA. CDR3 length: 12 amino acids. CDR3 residues: CASSTGLYEQYF. CDR3 bases: TGTGCCAGCAGCACGGGACTCTACGAGCAGTACTTC.

The chain uses TRBV7-7 and TRBJ2-2; D possibly matches TRBD1 or TRBD2 (6 bases each). V dropped 5 bases and J dropped 5 bases, with 18 bases sitting between them. The CDR3 covers 16 residues. The germline V gene has CDR1 SSHAT and CDR2 FNYEAQ (reference sequence). The CDR3: CASSPRWGAGTGELFF. In DNA, the CDR3 is TGTGCCAGCAGCCCCAGGTGGGGGGCAGGAACCGGGGAGCTGTTTTTT.

V is TRBV2 and J is TRBJ1-2, with D possibly matching TRBD1 (5 bases). The V and J ends lost 1 base and 5 bases respectively, with 14 bases between them. The CDR3 is made up of 15 amino acids. The germline CDR1 and CDR2 sequences are SNHLY and FYNNEI. The CDR3 reads CASSEGGWGNYGYTF. DNA for the CDR3: TGTGCCAGCAGTGAAGGGGGGTGGGGGAATTATGGCTACACCTTC.

The V call is TRBV5-5, the J call TRBJ2-5; the D call may be TRBD1 or TRBD2 (6 bases each). CDR3 size: 15 residues. Germline CDR1 is SGHKS and CDR2 is YYEKEE (reference sequence). Trimming shortened V by 4 bases and J by 0 bases, and 13 bases separated the two germline ends. CDR3 region: CASSVRGGYQETQYF. For the CDR3, the DNA is TGTGCCAGCAGCGTTCGAGGGGGGTACCAAGAGACCCAGTACTTC. Based on the CDR3 plus reference TRBV5-5 and TRBJ2-5, the full variable domain is DAGVTQSPTHLIKTRGQQVTLRCSPISGHKSVSWYQQVLGQGPQFIFQYYEKEERGRGNFPDRFSARQFPNYSSELNVNALLLGDSALYLCASSVRGGYQETQYFGPGTRLLVL.